One and the same sample provided the 15 T cell receptor beta chains below, sequenced in a study of cytomegalovirus exposure and HLA in healthy donors. Primers for the PCR totalled 60 Vbeta and 13 Jbeta. Clones were read by immunoSEQ multiplex PCR, and TCRdb kept only the in-frame ones, dropping some. This sample has about 150,000 clones, with approximately 80% found just once. The sequencing input was PBMCs. The receptor set was obtained from a male donor in good health and CMV-seropositive.

The chain combines TRBV7-9 with TRBJ2-3; D perhaps matches TRBD2 (6 bases). This CDR3 has 16 amino acids. The germline V and J ends were trimmed by 5 bases and 1 base, with 16 bases remaining between them. Germline V gene data show CDR1 as SEHNR and CDR2 as FQNEAQ (reference sequence). The CDR3 DNA follows: TGTGCCAGCAGCCCGTCGGGGAGGCTCCGCACAGATACGCAGTATTTT. Protein: CASSPSGRLRTDTQYF.

The chain links TRBV11-3 to TRBJ2-5; TRBD1 matches at 8 bases. The J call is uncertain, as TRBJ2-7 better fits the DNA end. The CDR3 totals 16 residues. Germline CDR1 is SGHNT and CDR2 is YENEEA. The CDR3 sequence: CASSSRWGTGTYEQYF. DNA of the CDR3: TGTGCCAGCAGCTCTCGATGGGGGACAGGCACCTACGAGCAGTACTTC.

This chain links TRBV2 with TRBJ2-7; TRBD1 aligns across 9 bases. Germline CDR1 SNHLY, CDR2 FYNNEI. CDR3 size: 13 residues. With 6 bases clipped from V and 4 bases from J, the junction kept 4 bases outside the gene matches. The CDR3 here is CASRRQGVYEQYF. The CDR3 DNA sequence: TGTGCCAGCAGGAGACAGGGGGTATACGAGCAGTACTTC. The full variable domain, its missing parts supplied by reference TRBV2 and TRBJ2-7, is EPEVTQTPSHQVTQMGQEVILRCVPISNHLYFYWYRQILGQKVEFLVSFYNNEISEKSEIFDDQFSVERPDGSNFTLKIRSTKLEDSAMYFCASRRQGVYEQYFGPGTRLTVT.

V is TRBV6-5 and J is TRBJ1-1, with D hard to call. The germline CDR1 and CDR2 sequences are MNHEY and SVGAGI. This CDR3 contains 13 residues. Trimming took 6 bases from V and 5 from J, leaving 13 bases between them. CDR3 sequence: CASRRASRTEAFF. DNA of the CDR3: TGTGCCAGCAGACGCGCTAGTCGGACTGAAGCTTTCTTT.

The chain is built from TRBV5-4 and TRBJ2-7; D is undetermined. The germline V gene encodes CDR1 SGHNT and CDR2 YYREEE (reference sequence). The ends were cut back, 5 bases at V and 1 base at J, with 13 bases in the middle. This CDR3 comprises 14 residues. CDR3 sequence (DNA): TGTGCCAGCAGTCCTCGCGGCACTTCCTACGAGCAGTACTTC. It is translated as CASSPRGTSYEQYF.

The chain links TRBV27 to TRBJ1-2; 7 bases agree with TRBD1. Germline-derived CDR1 and CDR2 are MNHEY and SMNVEV (reference sequence). This CDR3 spans 15 amino acids. Trimming cost V 5 bases and J 0 bases; bases outside gene matches: 6. The CDR3 reads CASSPGDRTNYGYTF. The CDR3 bases are TGTGCCAGCAGTCCCGGGGACAGAACTAACTATGGCTACACCTTC.

The genes are TRBV27 and TRBJ2-2, with D perhaps matching TRBD2 (6 bases). Between the trimmed V and J ends, which lost 2 bases and 4 bases, there was a span of 17 bases. Germline CDR1 reads MNHEY; CDR2 reads SMNVEV (reference sequence). CDR3 size: 17 residues. This chain's CDR3 is CASSLGGNSGFTGELFF. The CDR3 region has the DNA TGTGCCAGCAGTTTAGGTGGCAATAGCGGTTTCACCGGGGAGCTGTTTTTT.

This clone was counted only a few times. The chain employs TRBV5-6 and TRBJ2-5; the match to TRBD2 covers 8 bases. CDR3 length equals 14 residues. V lost 2 bases, J lost 3 bases, and 3 bases stayed unmatched. CDR1 SGHDT and CDR2 YYEEEE come from the germline V gene. This CDR3 reads CASSFGRGEETQYF. CDR3 in DNA: TGTGCCAGCAGCTTCGGGAGGGGAGAAGAGACCCAGTACTTC.

V gene TRBV5-1 combines with J gene TRBJ2-1, with 13 bases identical to TRBD2. Unmatched junction bases numbered 10, after V lost 4 bases and J lost 0 bases. CDR3 length: 19 amino acids. Germline lookup yields CDR1 SGHRS and CDR2 YFSETQ. The CDR3 DNA sequence: TGCGCCAGCAGCCGGGGGACTAGCGGGAAGTGGACCTCCTACAATGAGCAGTTCTTC. Its translation: CASSRGTSGKWTSYNEQFF. Drawing the rest from reference TRBV5-1 and TRBJ2-1, the complete variable domain is KAGVTQTPRYLIKTRGQQVTLSCSPISGHRSVSWYQQTPGQGLQFLFEYFSETQRNKGNFPGRFSGRQFSNSRSEMNVSTLELGDSALYLCASSRGTSGKWTSYNEQFFGPGTRLTVL.

The CDR3 nucleotides read TGTGCCAGCAGCTTAGCGCAGGGGAAGAATGAGCAGTTCTTC. Protein: CASSLAQGKNEQFF. V usage is TRBV7-9 and J usage is TRBJ2-1, with D possibly being TRBD1 (6 bases). Deletions cut 0 bases from V and 7 bases from J, with 10 bases between. Per germline, CDR1 SEHNR and CDR2 FQNEAQ (reference sequence). This CDR3 region has 14 residues.

V and J are TRBV7-2 and TRBJ2-1, with 9 bases matching TRBD2. The junction had 10 bases not matched to a gene; V was cut back by 2 bases and J by 5 bases. The CDR3 runs to 17 residues. Germline CDR1 is SGHTA and CDR2 is FQGNSA. CDR3 in DNA: TGTGCCAGCAGCTTAAGACCGAGCGGGGGGATTAACAATGAGCAGTTCTTC. Its protein product is CASSLRPSGGINNEQFF.

The chain couples TRBV7-9 to TRBJ1-4; TRBD1 matches 9 bases. The CDR3 extends over 15 amino acids. V shed 1 base and J 6 bases; nucleotides not matched to a gene: 3. The germline gives CDR1 SEHNR, CDR2 FQNEAQ (reference sequence). The CDR3 nucleotides read TGTGCCAGCAGCTTAGGAAGGACAGGGGATGAAAAACTGTTTTTT. Protein product: CASSLGRTGDEKLFF.

V and J are TRBV6-1 and TRBJ1-5, with D maybe TRBD1 (6 bases). The CDR3 extends over 13 amino acids. Per the germline V gene, CDR1 is MNHNS and CDR2 is SASEGT. Between the trimmed V and J ends, which lost 3 bases and 5 bases, there was a span of 8 bases. The DNA for the CDR3 is TGTGCCAGCAGTGACCACAGGGATCAGCCCCAGCATTTT. Its protein is CASSDHRDQPQHF.

V usage is TRBV12-5 and J usage is TRBJ1-4; D is possibly TRBD1 (5 bases). CDR1 LGHNT and CDR2 FRNRAP come from the germline V gene. This CDR3 spans 15 amino acids. V gave up 2 bases and J gave up 10 bases, with 17 bases separating them. The CDR3 loop reads CASGLFMGGEGKLFF. The CDR3 coding sequence is TGTGCTAGTGGTTTGTTCATGGGAGGGGAAGGAAAACTGTTTTTT.

The J gene is TRBJ1-1, the V gene TRBV6-4, with D unclear. The CDR3 has 13 amino acids. V was shortened by 4 bases and J by 10 bases, with 16 bases between the two germline ends. Germline assignment: CDR1 MRHNA and CDR2 SNTAGT. CDR3 nucleotide sequence: TGTGCCAGCAGTGCTCCCGCCTCCAGTCGAGCTTTCTTT. As protein: CASSAPASSRAFF.